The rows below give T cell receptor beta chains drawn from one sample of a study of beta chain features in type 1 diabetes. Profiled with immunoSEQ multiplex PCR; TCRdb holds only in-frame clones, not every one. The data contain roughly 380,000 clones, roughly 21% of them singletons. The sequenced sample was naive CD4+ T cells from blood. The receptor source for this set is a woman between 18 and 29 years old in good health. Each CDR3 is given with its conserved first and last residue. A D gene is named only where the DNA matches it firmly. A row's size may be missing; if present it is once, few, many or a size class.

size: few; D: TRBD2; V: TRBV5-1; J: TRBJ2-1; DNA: TGCGCCAGCCAGATTGAGCGGGGGCGGAGTGAGCAGTTCTTC; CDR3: CASQIERGRSEQFF
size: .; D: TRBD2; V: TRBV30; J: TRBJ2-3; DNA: TGTGCCTGGAATAGGGGACTAGCGGGGGGAACAGATACGCAGTATTTT; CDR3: CAWNRGLAGGTDTQYF
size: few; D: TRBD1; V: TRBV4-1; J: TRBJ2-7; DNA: TGCGCCAGCAGCCAAGGTGCAGGGGGCTACGAGCAGTACTTC; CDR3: CASSQGAGGYEQYF
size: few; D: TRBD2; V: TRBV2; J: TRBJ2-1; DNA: TGTGCCAGCAGTGGGCCTAGCGGGACACTATACAATGAGCAGTTCTTC; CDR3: CASSGPSGTLYNEQFF
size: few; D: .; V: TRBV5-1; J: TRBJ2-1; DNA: TGCGCCAGCAGCTTGATTCCCAGCGGGCCTAACAATGAGCAGTTCTTC; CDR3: CASSLIPSGPNNEQFF
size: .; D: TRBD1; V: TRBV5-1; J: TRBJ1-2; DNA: TGCGCCAGCAGCGAACTCGGACAGGGCTATGGCTACACCTTC; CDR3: CASSELGQGYGYTF
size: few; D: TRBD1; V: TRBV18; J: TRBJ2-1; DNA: TGTGCCAGCTCACCAGCCGACAGGGGGCTTTCCTACAATGAGCAGTTCTTC; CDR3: CASSPADRGLSYNEQFF
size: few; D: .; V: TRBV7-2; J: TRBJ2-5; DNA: TGTGCCAGCAGCTTACAGCGGTCCCAACAAGAGACCCAGTACTTC; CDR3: CASSLQRSQQETQYF
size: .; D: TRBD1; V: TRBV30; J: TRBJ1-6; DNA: TGTGCCTGGAGGGACAGGGGAAATTCACCCCTCCACTTT; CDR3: CAWRDRGNSPLHF
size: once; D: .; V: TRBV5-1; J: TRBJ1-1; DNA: TGCGCCAGCAGCAGAGAGAGGGCCACTGAAGCTTTCTTT; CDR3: CASSRERATEAFF
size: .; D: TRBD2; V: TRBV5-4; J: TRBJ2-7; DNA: TGTGCCAGCAGCTCGGGGGGGTTACGTTCCTACGAGCAGTACTTC; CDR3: CASSSGGLRSYEQYF
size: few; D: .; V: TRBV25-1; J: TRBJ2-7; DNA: TGTGCCAGCACGGGATTTTCCTACGAGCAGTACTTC; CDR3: CASTGFSYEQYF
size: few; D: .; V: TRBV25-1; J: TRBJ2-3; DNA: TGTGCCAGCAGTGAAGCAGGCACAGATACGCAGTATTTT; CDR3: CASSEAGTDTQYF
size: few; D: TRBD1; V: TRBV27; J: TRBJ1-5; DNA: TGTGCCAGCAGTTCACAGGGGGCCTATAGCAATCAGCCCCAGCATTTT; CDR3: CASSSQGAYSNQPQHF
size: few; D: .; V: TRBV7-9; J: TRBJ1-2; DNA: TGTGCCAGCAGCTTGTCAGGGAAGAAAGGCTACACCTTC; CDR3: CASSLSGKKGYTF
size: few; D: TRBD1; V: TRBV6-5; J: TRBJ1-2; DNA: TGTGCCAGCAGTTGGGGGCAGGGGGGCTATGGCTACACCTTC; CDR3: CASSWGQGGYGYTF
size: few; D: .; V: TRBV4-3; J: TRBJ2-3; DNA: TGCGCCAGCAGCCAAGGGGGACATCTACTCACAGATACGCAGTATTTT; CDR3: CASSQGGHLLTDTQYF
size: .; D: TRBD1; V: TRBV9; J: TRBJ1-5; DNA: TGTGCCAGCAGCACCGGGACAGGGTTCAATCAGCCCCAGCATTTT; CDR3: CASSTGTGFNQPQHF
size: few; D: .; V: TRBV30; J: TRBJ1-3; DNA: TGTGCCTGGACAACTGGAAACACCATATATTTT; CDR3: CAWTTGNTIYF
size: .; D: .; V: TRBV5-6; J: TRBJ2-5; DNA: TGTGCCAGCAGCTTACTAGCCGGAGAGACCCAGTACTTC; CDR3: CASSLLAGETQYF
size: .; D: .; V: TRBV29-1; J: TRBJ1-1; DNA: TGCAGCGTTGTTAGAAAAATGAACACTGAAGCTTTCTTT; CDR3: CSVVRKMNTEAFF
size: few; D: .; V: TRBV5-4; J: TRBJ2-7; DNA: TGTGCCAGCAGCCTCGCCGGGACAACTTTCTCCTACGAGCAGTACTTC; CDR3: CASSLAGTTFSYEQYF
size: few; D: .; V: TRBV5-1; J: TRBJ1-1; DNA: TGCGCCAGCAGCTTGGGACAGGTGGACACTGAAGCTTTCTTT; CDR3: CASSLGQVDTEAFF
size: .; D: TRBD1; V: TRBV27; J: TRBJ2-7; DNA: TGTGCCAGCAGCCCCCGACAGGGTGTCTACGAGCAGTACTTC; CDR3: CASSPRQGVYEQYF
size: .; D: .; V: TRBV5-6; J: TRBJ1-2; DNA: TGTGCCAGCACGCAGTCCGGGATATATGGCTACACCTTC; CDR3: CASTQSGIYGYTF
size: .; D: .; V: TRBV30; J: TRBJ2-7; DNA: TGTGCCTGGAGTGCGTCGGGCTACGAGCAGTACTTC; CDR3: CAWSASGYEQYF
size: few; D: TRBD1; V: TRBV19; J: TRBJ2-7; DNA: TGTGCCAGTAGTGACAGGGTCTCCTACGAGCAGTACTTC; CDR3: CASSDRVSYEQYF
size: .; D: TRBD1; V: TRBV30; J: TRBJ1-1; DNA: TGTGCCTGGAACAGGGGAAGAAGGGGAATGAACACTGAAGCTTTCTTT; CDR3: CAWNRGRRGMNTEAFF
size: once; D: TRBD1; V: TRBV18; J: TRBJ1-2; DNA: TGTGCCAGCTCACCCGACAGGGCCTATGGCTACACCTTC; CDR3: CASSPDRAYGYTF
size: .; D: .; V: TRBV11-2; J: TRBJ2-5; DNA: TGTGCCAGCAGCCCAAACTCCCCCGGGGGAGCTGAGACCCAGTACTTC; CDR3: CASSPNSPGGAETQYF
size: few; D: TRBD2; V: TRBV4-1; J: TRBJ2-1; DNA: TGCGCCAGCAGCCAAGAAGCATTCTTAGCGGGGCCTTCCTACAATGAGCAGTTCTTC; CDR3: CASSQEAFLAGPSYNEQFF
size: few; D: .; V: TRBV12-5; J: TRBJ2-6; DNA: TGTGCTAGTGGCGTCGCCGGCTCTGGGGCCAACGTCCTGACTTTC; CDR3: CASGVAGSGANVLTF
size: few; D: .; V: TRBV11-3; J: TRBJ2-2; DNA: TGTGCCAGCAGCTCGACGGACAGCACCGGGGAGCTGTTTTTT; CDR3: CASSSTDSTGELFF
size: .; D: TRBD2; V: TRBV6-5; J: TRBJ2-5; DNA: TGTGCCAGCACGCGGGAGGGTTTGGAGACCCAGTACTTC; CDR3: CASTREGLETQYF
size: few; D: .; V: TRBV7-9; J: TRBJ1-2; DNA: TGTGCCAGCAGTTCGGACGGGGGAAACTGGGGCTACACCTTC; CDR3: CASSSDGGNWGYTF
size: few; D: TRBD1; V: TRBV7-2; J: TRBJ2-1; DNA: TGTGCCAGCAGCCCCCTCAAGGGGGCTGCCTACAATGAGCAGTTCTTC; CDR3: CASSPLKGAAYNEQFF
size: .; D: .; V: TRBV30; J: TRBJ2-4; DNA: TGTGCCTGGAGTGGGGTCGGGGGAGATCTGATAGCCAAAAACATTCAGTACTTC; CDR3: CAWSGVGGDLIAKNIQYF
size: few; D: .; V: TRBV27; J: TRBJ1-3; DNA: TGTGCCAGCAGTTTGAGCAGAGGGAACACCATATATTTT; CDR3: CASSLSRGNTIYF
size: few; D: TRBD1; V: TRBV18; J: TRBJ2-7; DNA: TGTGCCAGCTCAAGGACAGGCTTGAACGAGCAGTACTTC; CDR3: CASSRTGLNEQYF
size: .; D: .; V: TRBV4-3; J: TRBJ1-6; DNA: TGCGCCAGCAGCCAAGAACTGGGGGCAAGTTCACCCCTCCACTTT; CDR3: CASSQELGASSPLHF
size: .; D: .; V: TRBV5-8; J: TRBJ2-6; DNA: TGTGCCAGCAGCCTTATACTCTCTGGGGCCAACGTCCTGACTTTC; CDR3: CASSLILSGANVLTF
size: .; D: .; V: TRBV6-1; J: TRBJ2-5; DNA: TGTGCCAGCAGTGCGACTAGACAAGAGACCCAGTACTTC; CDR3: CASSATRQETQYF
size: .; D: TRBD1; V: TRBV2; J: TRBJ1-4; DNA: TGTGCCAGCAGACTGACAGGGGGCAACGAAAAACTGTTTTTT; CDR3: CASRLTGGNEKLFF
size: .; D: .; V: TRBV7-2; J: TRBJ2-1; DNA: TGTGCCAGCAGCCCCAGATCCTACAATGAGCAGTTCTTC; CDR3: CASSPRSYNEQFF
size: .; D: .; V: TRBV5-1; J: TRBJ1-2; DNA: TGCGCCAGCAGCTTGGACCTAAGCTATGGCTACACCTTC; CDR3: CASSLDLSYGYTF
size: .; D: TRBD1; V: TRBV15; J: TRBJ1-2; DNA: TGTGCCACCAGCAGTGGGGGACAGCCCATAAATGGCTACACCTTC; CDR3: CATSSGGQPINGYTF
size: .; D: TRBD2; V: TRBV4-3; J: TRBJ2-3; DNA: TGCGCCAGCAGCCAAGGTGGGCTAGCGGGGATAAAAGATACGCAGTATTTT; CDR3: CASSQGGLAGIKDTQYF
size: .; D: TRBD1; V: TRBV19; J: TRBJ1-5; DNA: TGTGCCAGTAAGGACAGGGGAGTACAGCCCCAGCATTTT; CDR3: CASKDRGVQPQHF